A selection of T cell receptor beta chains follows, all from one sample in a study of shared clonotypes between healthy human individuals. Profiled with immunoSEQ multiplex PCR; TCRdb holds only in-frame clones, not every one. This sample has 450,000 to 500,000 clones, with about 72% found just once. The material sequenced was PBMCs. All receptors come from a woman aged 40 to 50 in good health. Some clones in this sample may be carry-over from other donors' samples. Both conserved end residues are part of each CDR3. A D gene is named only where the DNA matches it firmly. Rows give clone size only sometimes, using once, few, many, or a class for an expanded clone.

size,D,J,V,DNA,CDR3
NA,TRBD2,TRBJ2-5,TRBV5-1,TGCGCCAGCAGCTTGTTTAGCGGGAATCTGGAGACCCAGTACTTC,CASSLFSGNLETQYF
NA,NA,TRBJ1-2,TRBV29-1,TGCAGCGTTGTAGCTGGGGGCGGTTACACCTTC,CSVVAGGGYTF
few,TRBD1,TRBJ1-2,TRBV29-1,TGCAGCGTTGGAGAGGGAGGGGGCCCAAACTATGGCTACACCTTC,CSVGEGGGPNYGYTF
NA,NA,TRBJ2-1,TRBV12-5,TGTGCTAGTGGTTTGACTCAACGCCCCTGGGGCCCACCATCCGGCAATGAGCAGTTCTTC,CASGLTQRPWGPPSGNEQFF
few,NA,TRBJ2-2,TRBV19,TGTGCCAGTGACACCGGGGAGCTGTTTTTT,CASDTGELFF
NA,TRBD2,TRBJ2-1,TRBV6-1,TGTGCCAGCGTAGAACTAGCGGGATCTTACAATGAGCAGTTCTTC,CASVELAGSYNEQFF
NA,TRBD2,TRBJ2-2,TRBV19,TGTGCCAGTAGGAATCAAGCGGGAGGCACCGGGGAGCTGTTTTTT,CASRNQAGGTGELFF
NA,NA,TRBJ2-7,TRBV2,TGTGCCAGCAAGAGGGACCGACAAACCTACGAGCAGTACTTC,CASKRDRQTYEQYF
NA,NA,TRBJ2-2,TRBV12-2,TGTGCAAGTCGCTTAGGAGACCACCCCGGGGAGCTGTTTTTT,CASRLGDHPGELFF
NA,NA,TRBJ2-1,TRBV18,TGTGCCAGCTCTCCCATAATGGATGCGATCAATGAGCAGTTCTTC,CASSPIMDAINEQFF
NA,NA,TRBJ2-3,TRBV5-4,TGTGCCAGCAGCTTGCTGGCAGTTCGCACAGATACGCAGTATTTT,CASSLLAVRTDTQYF
NA,TRBD2,TRBJ2-1,TRBV11-2,TGTGCCAGCAGCAACAGAGGGCGGGAGCGCGTGGAGGAGCAGTTCTTC,CASSNRGRERVEEQFF
many,NA,TRBJ2-5,TRBV28,TGTGCCACCAGAGAGGAGACCCAGTACTTC,CATREETQYF
NA,NA,TRBJ2-1,TRBV5-4,TGTGCCAGCAGCTTGGGTGCAGGCAGGGGTACCTACAATGAGCAGTTCTTC,CASSLGAGRGTYNEQFF
NA,NA,TRBJ1-5,TRBV27,TGTGCCAGCAGCAAGGGGCGCAATCAGCCCCAGCATTTT,CASSKGRNQPQHF
NA,NA,TRBJ2-3,TRBV7-9,TGTGCCAGCAGCCCAGCCGCGGTAGATACGCAGTATTTT,CASSPAAVDTQYF
NA,NA,TRBJ2-1,TRBV29-1,TGCAGCGTTAAGATCCTTCTAGGGGAGCGCTCCTACAATGAGCAGTTCTTC,CSVKILLGERSYNEQFF
NA,NA,TRBJ2-5,TRBV5-6,TGTGCCAGCAGCTGGCTGGGCAGGGAGGTCAAAGAGACCCAGTACTTC,CASSWLGREVKETQYF
few,NA,TRBJ1-1,TRBV7-9,TGTGCCAGCAGCCCTTACGAAGCTGAAGCTTTCTTT,CASSPYEAEAFF
NA,TRBD2,TRBJ2-5,TRBV5-4,TGTGCCAGCAGCTGGACTAGCGGGGGCTTCCAAGAGACCCAGTACTTC,CASSWTSGGFQETQYF
NA,TRBD1,TRBJ2-7,TRBV27,TGTGCCAGCAGTCTGTGGGACAGAACCTACGAGCAGTACTTC,CASSLWDRTYEQYF
many,NA,TRBJ2-7,TRBV2,TGTGCCAGCAGTGAAGCGCTCGGACAGCAGTACTTC,CASSEALGQQYF
few,NA,TRBJ1-5,TRBV28,TGTGCCAGCAGTTTTTTCGGGAAGCCCCAGCATTTT,CASSFFGKPQHF